A selection of T cell receptor beta chains follows, all from one sample in a study of cytomegalovirus exposure and HLA in healthy donors. Only in-frame clones appear in the TCRdb table, and some are missing; sequencing was by immunoSEQ multiplex PCR. Among some 100,000 clones listed, 70% to 85% were seen once. The sample consisted of PBMCs. The receptors stem from a woman aged 18-29 years in good health and CMV-seronegative. Each CDR3 is given with its conserved first and last residue. D genes are given only for firm matches. Where a row states a size, it is once, few, many or the class of an expanded clone; other rows omit it.

V gene,J gene,D gene,clone size,CDR3 protein,CDR3 DNA
TRBV7-2,TRBJ2-3,TRBD2,NA,CASSTNSGGTYSTDTQYF,TGTGCCAGCAGCACCAATAGCGGGGGTACATATAGCACAGATACGCAGTATTTT
TRBV7-9,TRBJ2-1,TRBD1,NA,CASSFGQGRYNEQFF,TGTGCCAGCAGCTTCGGACAGGGGCGGTACAATGAGCAGTTCTTC
TRBV6-1,TRBJ1-4,TRBD1,few,CASTRTGEGEKLFF,TGTGCCAGCACCCGGACAGGGGAAGGCGAAAAACTGTTTTTT
TRBV5-6,TRBJ1-3,NA,few,CASQEISSGNTIYF,TGTGCCAGTCAAGAGATTAGCTCTGGAAACACCATATATTTT
TRBV7-7,TRBJ2-1,TRBD2,NA,CASSLSVIAGGLNNEQFF,TGTGCCAGCAGCTTATCTGTGATAGCGGGGGGCCTGAACAATGAGCAGTTCTTC
TRBV7-2,TRBJ2-5,NA,NA,CASNYPPAKETQYF,TGTGCCAGCAACTACCCCCCAGCCAAAGAGACCCAGTACTTC
TRBV11-2,TRBJ2-1,TRBD2,NA,CASSLLRGAGQFF,TGTGCCAGCAGCTTATTGCGGGGGGCCGGGCAGTTCTTC
TRBV2,TRBJ1-2,NA,NA,CASLTTANYGYTF,TGTGCCAGCCTGACAACAGCTAACTATGGCTACACCTTC
TRBV6-6,TRBJ2-5,NA,NA,CASTVDSTSEETQYF,TGTGCCAGCACCGTCGACAGTACTTCTGAAGAGACCCAGTACTTC
TRBV5-4,TRBJ2-7,TRBD1,NA,CASSTGTGVYEQYF,TGTGCCAGCAGCACCGGGACAGGGGTCTACGAGCAGTACTTC
TRBV5-4,TRBJ1-1,TRBD1,NA,CASSSDRGTEAFF,TGTGCCAGCAGCTCAGACAGGGGCACTGAAGCTTTCTTT
TRBV7-9,TRBJ1-1,TRBD1,NA,CSSSSTGHNTEAFF,TGTTCCAGCAGCTCGACAGGGCACAACACTGAAGCTTTCTTT
TRBV5-1,TRBJ2-1,TRBD1,once,CASNPGQRYNEQFF,TGCGCCAGCAACCCGGGACAGCGGTACAATGAGCAGTTCTTC
TRBV6-1,TRBJ2-5,TRBD1,NA,CASQEGQGGSETQYF,TGTGCCAGCCAGGAGGGACAGGGAGGAAGTGAGACCCAGTACTTC
TRBV6-5,TRBJ1-3,NA,NA,CASSYKRAGGNTIYF,TGTGCCAGCAGTTACAAAAGGGCAGGGGGAAACACCATATATTTT
TRBV5-6,TRBJ2-7,NA,NA,CASSLDAGGHYEQYF,TGTGCCAGCAGCTTGGACGCAGGGGGGCACTACGAGCAGTACTTC
TRBV6-5,TRBJ2-7,TRBD2,NA,CASSSEREAPYEQYF,TGTGCCAGCAGCTCAGAGCGGGAGGCCCCCTACGAGCAGTACTTC
TRBV7-2,TRBJ2-3,NA,NA,CASSLPATDTQYF,TGTGCCAGCAGCTTACCAGCGACAGATACGCAGTATTTT
TRBV6-5,TRBJ2-7,TRBD2,few,CASRPLAGAYEQYF,TGTGCCAGCAGACCCCTAGCGGGTGCCTACGAGCAGTACTTC
TRBV5-6,TRBJ2-3,TRBD2,NA,CASSLMGGRATDTQYF,TGTGCCAGCAGCTTGATGGGCGGGAGGGCCACAGATACGCAGTATTTT
TRBV4-1,TRBJ1-4,TRBD1,NA,CASSPPTVDRADPTNEKLFF,TGCGCCAGCAGCCCTCCCACAGTCGACAGGGCGGACCCAACTAATGAAAAACTGTTTTTT
TRBV4-3,TRBJ2-1,NA,NA,CASSPESRSNEQFF,TGCGCCAGCAGCCCCGAAAGCCGGTCGAATGAGCAGTTCTTC
TRBV29-1,TRBJ2-1,TRBD1,once,CSVWGQNNEQFF,TGCAGCGTATGGGGACAGAACAATGAGCAGTTCTTC
TRBV27,TRBJ1-6,NA,NA,CASSFRGALDSPLHF,TGTGCCAGCTCGTTCAGGGGCGCATTGGATTCACCCCTCCACTTT
TRBV9,TRBJ1-2,TRBD1,NA,CASSGNRGLYGYTF,TGTGCCAGCAGCGGGAACAGGGGGCTCTATGGCTACACCTTC
TRBV6-4,TRBJ2-1,TRBD2,once,CASSEASGSGEQFF,TGTGCCAGCAGTGAGGCTAGCGGGAGCGGTGAGCAGTTCTTC
TRBV28,TRBJ2-3,TRBD2,NA,CASSLSGTSGDTQYF,TGTGCCAGCAGTTTATCCGGGACTAGCGGAGATACGCAGTATTTT
TRBV7-9,TRBJ2-5,TRBD1,NA,CASSVRDRVWETQYF,TGTGCCAGCAGCGTCCGGGACAGGGTCTGGGAGACCCAGTACTTC
TRBV5-6,TRBJ1-1,NA,NA,CASSLGGTWIEAFF,TGTGCCAGCAGCTTGGGGGGCACTTGGATTGAAGCTTTCTTT
TRBV18,TRBJ2-1,NA,NA,CASSPPSDEQFF,TGTGCCAGCTCACCACCGAGCGATGAGCAGTTCTTC